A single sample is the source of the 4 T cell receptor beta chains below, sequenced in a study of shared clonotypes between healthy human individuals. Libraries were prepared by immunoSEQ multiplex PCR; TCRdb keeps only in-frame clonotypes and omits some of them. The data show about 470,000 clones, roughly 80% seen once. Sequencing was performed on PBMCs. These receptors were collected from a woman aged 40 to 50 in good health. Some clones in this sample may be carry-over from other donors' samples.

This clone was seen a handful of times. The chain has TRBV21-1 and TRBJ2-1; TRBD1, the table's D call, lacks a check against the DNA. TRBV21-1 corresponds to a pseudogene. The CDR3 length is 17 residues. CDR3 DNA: TGTGCCAGCAGCAAAACCGGGACAGGTAACCCCTACAATGAGCAGTTCTTC. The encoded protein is CASSKTGTGNPYNEQFF.

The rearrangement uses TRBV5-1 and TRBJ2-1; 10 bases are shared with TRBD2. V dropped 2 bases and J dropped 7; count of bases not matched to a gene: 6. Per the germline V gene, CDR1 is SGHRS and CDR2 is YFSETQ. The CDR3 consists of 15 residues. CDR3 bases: TGCGCCAGCAGCTTTTCCGGGACTAGCGTTAATGAGCAGTTCTTC. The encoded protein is CASSFSGTSVNEQFF. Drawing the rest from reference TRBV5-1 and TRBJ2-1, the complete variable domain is KAGVTQTPRYLIKTRGQQVTLSCSPISGHRSVSWYQQTPGQGLQFLFEYFSETQRNKGNFPGRFSGRQFSNSRSEMNVSTLELGDSALYLCASSFSGTSVNEQFFGPGTRLTVL.

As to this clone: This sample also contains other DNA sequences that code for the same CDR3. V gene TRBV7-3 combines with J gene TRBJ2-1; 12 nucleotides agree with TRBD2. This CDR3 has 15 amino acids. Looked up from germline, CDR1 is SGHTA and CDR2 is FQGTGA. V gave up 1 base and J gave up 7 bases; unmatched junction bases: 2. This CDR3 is CASSLRTSGTNEQFF. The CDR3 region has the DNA TGTGCCAGCAGCTTAAGGACTAGCGGGACGAATGAGCAGTTCTTC.

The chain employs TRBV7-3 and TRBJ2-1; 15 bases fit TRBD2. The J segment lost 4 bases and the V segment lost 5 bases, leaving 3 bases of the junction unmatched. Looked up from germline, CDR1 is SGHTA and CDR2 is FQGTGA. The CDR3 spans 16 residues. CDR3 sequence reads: CASSLGTSGRYNEQFF. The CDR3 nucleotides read TGTGCCAGCAGCCTAGGGACTAGCGGGAGGTACAATGAGCAGTTCTTC.